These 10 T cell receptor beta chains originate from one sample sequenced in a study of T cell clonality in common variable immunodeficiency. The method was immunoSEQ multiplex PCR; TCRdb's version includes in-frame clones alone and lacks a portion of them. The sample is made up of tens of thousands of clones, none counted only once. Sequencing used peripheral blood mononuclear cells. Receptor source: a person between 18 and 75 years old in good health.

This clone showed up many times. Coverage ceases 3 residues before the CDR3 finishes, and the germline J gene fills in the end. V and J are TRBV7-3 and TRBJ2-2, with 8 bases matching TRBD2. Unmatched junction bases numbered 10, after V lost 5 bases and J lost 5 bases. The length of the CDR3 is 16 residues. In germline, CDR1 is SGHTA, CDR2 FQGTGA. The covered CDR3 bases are TGTGCCAGCAGCCCCCGAGTTAGCGGGACTACCGGGGAG. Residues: CASSPRVSGTTGE. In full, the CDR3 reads CASSPRVSGTTGELFF. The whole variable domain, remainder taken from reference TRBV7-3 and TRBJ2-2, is GAGVSQTPSNKVTEKGKYVELRCDPISGHTALYWYRQSLGQGPEFLIYFQGTGAADDSGLPNDRFFAVRPEGSVSTLKIQRTERGDSAVYLCASSPRVSGTTGELFFGEGSRLTVL.

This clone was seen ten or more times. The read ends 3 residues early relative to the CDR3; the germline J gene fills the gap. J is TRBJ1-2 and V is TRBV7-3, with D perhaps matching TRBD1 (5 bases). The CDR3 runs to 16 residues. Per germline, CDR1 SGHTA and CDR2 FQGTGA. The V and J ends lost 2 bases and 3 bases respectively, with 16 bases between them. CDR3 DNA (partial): TGTGCCAGCAGCTTAGCCCCGGGGGGATTGGACTATGGC. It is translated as CASSLAPGGLDYG. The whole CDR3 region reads CASSLAPGGLDYGYTF. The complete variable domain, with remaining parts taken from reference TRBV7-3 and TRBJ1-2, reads GAGVSQTPSNKVTEKGKYVELRCDPISGHTALYWYRQSLGQGPEFLIYFQGTGAADDSGLPNDRFFAVRPEGSVSTLKIQRTERGDSAVYLCASSLAPGGLDYGYTFGSGTRLTVV.

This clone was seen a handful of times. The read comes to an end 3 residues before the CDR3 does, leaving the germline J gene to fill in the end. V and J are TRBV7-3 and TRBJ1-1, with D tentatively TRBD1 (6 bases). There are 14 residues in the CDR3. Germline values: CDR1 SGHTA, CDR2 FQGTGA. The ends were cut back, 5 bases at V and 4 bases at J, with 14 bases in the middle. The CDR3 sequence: CASSIQGGGTEAFF. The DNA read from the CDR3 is TGTGCCAGCAGCATACAAGGGGGGGGCACTGAA.

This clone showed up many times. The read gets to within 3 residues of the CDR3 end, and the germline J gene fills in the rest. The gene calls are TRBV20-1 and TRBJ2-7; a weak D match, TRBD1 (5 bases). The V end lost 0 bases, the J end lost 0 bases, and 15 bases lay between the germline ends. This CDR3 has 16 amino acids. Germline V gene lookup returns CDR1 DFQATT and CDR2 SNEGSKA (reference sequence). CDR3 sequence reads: CSARDQGGIGSYEQYF. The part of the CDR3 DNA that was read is TGCAGTGCTAGAGATCAGGGTGGGATTGGCTCCTACGAG.

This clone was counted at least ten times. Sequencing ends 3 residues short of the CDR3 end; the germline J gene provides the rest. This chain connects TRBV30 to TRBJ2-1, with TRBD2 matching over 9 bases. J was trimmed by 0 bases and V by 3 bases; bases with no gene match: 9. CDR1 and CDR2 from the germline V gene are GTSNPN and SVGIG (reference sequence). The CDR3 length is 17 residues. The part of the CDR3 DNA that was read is TGTGCCTGGAGCCCCGCGGGAGGGATGAGCTCCTACAATGAG. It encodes CAWSPAGGMSSYNE. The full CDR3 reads CAWSPAGGMSSYNEQFF.

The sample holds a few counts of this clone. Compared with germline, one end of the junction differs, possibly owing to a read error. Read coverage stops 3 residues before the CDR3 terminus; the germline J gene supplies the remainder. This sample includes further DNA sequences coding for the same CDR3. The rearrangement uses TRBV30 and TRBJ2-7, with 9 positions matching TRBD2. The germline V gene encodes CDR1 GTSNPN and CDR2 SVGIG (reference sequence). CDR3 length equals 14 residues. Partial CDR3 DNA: TGCGCCTGGAGAAGTAGCGGGAGAGGTAACGAG. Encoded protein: CAWRSSGRGNE. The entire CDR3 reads CAWRSSGRGNEQYF.

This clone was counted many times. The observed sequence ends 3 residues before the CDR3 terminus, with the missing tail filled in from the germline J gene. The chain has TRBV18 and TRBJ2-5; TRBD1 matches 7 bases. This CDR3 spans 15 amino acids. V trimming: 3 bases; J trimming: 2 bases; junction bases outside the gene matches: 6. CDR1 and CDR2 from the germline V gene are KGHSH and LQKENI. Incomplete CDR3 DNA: TGTGCCAGCTCACCTCAGACCAGGGGGCAAGAGACC. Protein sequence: CASSPQTRGQET. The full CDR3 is CASSPQTRGQETQYF.

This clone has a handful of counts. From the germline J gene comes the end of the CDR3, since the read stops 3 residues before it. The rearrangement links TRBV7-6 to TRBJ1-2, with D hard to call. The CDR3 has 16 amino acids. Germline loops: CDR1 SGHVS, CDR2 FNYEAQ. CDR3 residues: CASSSRAGGRLRDYTF. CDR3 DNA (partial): TGTGCCAGCAGCTCCCGGGCGGGAGGGCGGCTTCGCGAC.

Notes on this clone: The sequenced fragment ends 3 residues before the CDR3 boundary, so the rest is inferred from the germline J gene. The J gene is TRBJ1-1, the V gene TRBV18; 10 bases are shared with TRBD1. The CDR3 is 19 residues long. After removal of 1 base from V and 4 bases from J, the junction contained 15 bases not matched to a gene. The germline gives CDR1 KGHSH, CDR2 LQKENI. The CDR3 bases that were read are TGTGCCAGCTCACCACAGGGACAGGGGTCCGGTGTTGTCGGCACTGAA. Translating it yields CASSPQGQGSGVVGTE. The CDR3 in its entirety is CASSPQGQGSGVVGTEAFF.

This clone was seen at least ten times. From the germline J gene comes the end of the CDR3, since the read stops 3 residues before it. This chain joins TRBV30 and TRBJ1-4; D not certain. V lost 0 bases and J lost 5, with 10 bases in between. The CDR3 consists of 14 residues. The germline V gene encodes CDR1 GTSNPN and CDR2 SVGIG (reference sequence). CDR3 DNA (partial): TGTGCCTGGAGTGTAATGGCCTTGAATGAAAAA. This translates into CAWSVMALNEK. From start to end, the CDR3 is CAWSVMALNEKLFF.